This TCR beta chain is from a study of T cell responses to AZD1222 COVID-19 vaccine (dated by TCRdb to the early 2020s). At the level of the whole study: Because spike-specific TCR depth and breadth did not differ between the two schedules, AZD1222 recipients who got a second dose at roughly 4 weeks were pooled with those who got a second dose at roughly 12 weeks. TCR sequencing covered 230 or so trial participants: about 210 given two doses of AZD1222 and about 26 given two doses of MenACWY control vaccine. Trial participants were enrolled by age into subgroups of 18-55, 56-69 and 70-plus years, and around 140, 26 and 57 TCR-sequenced participants, respectively, were included in these subgroups.

The CDR3 regions of human TCRbeta chains were analyzed by immunosequencing. Under the source paper's analysis protocol: TCRs in the repertoires were matched against a reference library of SARS-CoV-2-specific TCRs that had been generated with the MIRA antigen-specificity platform. Breadth was defined as the fraction of unique TCRs that were SARS-CoV-2-associated, and depth was defined as the fraction of total T cells that were SARS-CoV-2-associated. Using the MIRA data, each spike-specific TCR was mapped to the spike region that the TCR reacts to and placed in a CD4 or CD8 class. Log10-transformed breadth and depth values were compared by one-way ANOVA with Sidak's multiple comparisons tests. The table was pulled from immuneACCESS by TCRdb, which kept in-frame rearrangements only. Such tables lose some clones; where checked, under half of the loss comes from unresolved V genes, and the rest has no known cause. Clone size and V and J calls were adopted from that table, with D and trimming inferred from the DNA. Present in this sample are 110,000 to 150,000 clones, roughly 88% of which were seen just once. About 8% of the sample rests with the top ten.

Details on this clone: Its antigen is currently not known. No quality values exist for individual bases; no much larger clone is one base distant.

Summary of the overall study and its limitations: Because no day 14 peak-response samples were available, the repertoires could be characterized only after the peak T cell response. In the small 56-69-year group, the increase in depth fell short of significance, most likely because of low power. After two AZD1222 doses, spike-specific TCR breadth and depth were significantly higher than at day 0 and than in MenACWY recipients. The vaccine-associated CD4 TCRs covered the entire spike protein, and the dominant responses fell in regions 160-218 and 743-854. Epitopes outside the regions mutated in the B.1.351 and B.1.1.7 variants were reportedly recognized by nearly half of the unique spike-specific TCRs. Most participants were white British and females outnumbered males, and the authors suggested that clonal diversity may have been underestimated. Only five to seven AZD1222 recipients were SARS-CoV-2 seropositive at baseline, limiting conclusions about previously exposed vaccinees.

V and J are trimmed by 3 bases and 4 bases, and the gene matches miss 5 bases of the junction. The CDR3 measures 16 amino acids from cysteine to phenylalanine. CDR3 DNA is the only sequence kept; it has 48 bases, read in frame from the first base. Via the germline V gene, CDR1 is SGHRS and CDR2 YFSETQ. What the time point label conveys for this sample: baseline before first vaccination. The vaccinee samples were drawn from two UK trials, COV001 and COV002, one of which was a single-blind randomized controlled phase 2/3 trial testing AZD1222 (ChAdOx1 nCoV-19) in healthy adults. For TCRbeta chain sequencing, PBMC samples from trial participants were taken at day 0 and at day 28 after the second dose.

Specimen: peripheral blood, collected on day 0 of AZD1222 vaccination. The sequence joins TRBV5-1 to TRBJ2-1; 12 bases in the junction line up with TRBD2. The receptor was derived from an adult in good health. The nucleotide sequence is TGCGCCAGCAGCTCACCCGGACTAGCGGGGTACAATGAGCAGTTCTTC. Its amino acids are CASSSPGLAGYNEQFF.